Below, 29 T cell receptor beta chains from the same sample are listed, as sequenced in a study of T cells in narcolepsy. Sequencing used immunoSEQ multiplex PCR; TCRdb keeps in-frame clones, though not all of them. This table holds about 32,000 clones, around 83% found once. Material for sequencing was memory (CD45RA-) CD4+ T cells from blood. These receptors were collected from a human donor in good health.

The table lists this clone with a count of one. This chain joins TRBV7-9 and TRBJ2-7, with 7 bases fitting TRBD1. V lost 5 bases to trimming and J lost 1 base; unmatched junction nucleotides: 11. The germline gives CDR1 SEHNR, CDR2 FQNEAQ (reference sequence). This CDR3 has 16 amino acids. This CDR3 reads CASSMGPGGASYEQYF. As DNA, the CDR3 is TGTGCCAGCAGCATGGGACCAGGGGGAGCTTCCTACGAGCAGTACTTC.

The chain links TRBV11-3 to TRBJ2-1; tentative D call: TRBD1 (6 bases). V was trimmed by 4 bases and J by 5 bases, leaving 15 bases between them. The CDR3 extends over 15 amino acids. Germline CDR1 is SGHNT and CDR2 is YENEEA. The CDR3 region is CASSSESGVNNEQFF. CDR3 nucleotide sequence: TGTGCCAGCAGCTCCGAGTCAGGGGTGAACAATGAGCAGTTCTTC.

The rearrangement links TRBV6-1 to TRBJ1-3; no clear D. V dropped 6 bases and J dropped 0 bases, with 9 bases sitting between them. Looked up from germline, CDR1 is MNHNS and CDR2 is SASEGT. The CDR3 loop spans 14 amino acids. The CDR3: CASSPGTSGNTIYF. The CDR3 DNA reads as TGTGCCAGCAGCCCCGGTACCTCTGGAAACACCATATATTTT.

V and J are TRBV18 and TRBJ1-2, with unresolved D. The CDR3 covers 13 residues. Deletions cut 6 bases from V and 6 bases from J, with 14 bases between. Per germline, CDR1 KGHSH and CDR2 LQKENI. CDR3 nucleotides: TGTGCCAGCTCCACCGATAGGACTAATGGCTACACCTTC. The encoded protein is CASSTDRTNGYTF.

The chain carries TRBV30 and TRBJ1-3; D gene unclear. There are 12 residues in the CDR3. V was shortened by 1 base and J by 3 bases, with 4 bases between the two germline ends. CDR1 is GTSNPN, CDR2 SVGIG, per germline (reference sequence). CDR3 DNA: TGTGCCTGGAGTGAACATGGAAACACCATATATTTT. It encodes CAWSEHGNTIYF.

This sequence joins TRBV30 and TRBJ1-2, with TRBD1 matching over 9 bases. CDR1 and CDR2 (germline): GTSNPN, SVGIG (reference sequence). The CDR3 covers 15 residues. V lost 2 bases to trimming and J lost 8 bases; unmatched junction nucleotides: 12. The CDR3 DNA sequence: TGTGCCTGGAGTCTGGGGACAGGGAGACTGCGAGGCTACACCTTC. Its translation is CAWSLGTGRLRGYTF. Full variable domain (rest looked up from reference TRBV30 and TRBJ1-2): SQTIHQWPATLVQPVGSPLSLECTVEGTSNPNLYWYRQAAGRGLQLLFYSVGIGQISSEVPQNLSASRPQDRQFILSSKKLLLSDSGFYLCAWSLGTGRLRGYTFGSGTRLTVV.

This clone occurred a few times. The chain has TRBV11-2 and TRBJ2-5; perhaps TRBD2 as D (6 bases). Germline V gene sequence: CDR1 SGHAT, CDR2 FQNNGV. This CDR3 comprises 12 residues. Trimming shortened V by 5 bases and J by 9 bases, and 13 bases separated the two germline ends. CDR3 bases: TGTGCCAGCAGCCCGAGTGAGCGGGCCCAGTACTTC. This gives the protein CASSPSERAQYF.

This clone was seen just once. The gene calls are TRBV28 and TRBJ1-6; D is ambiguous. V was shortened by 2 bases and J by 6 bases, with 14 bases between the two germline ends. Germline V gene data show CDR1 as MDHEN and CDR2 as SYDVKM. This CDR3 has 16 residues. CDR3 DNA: TGTGCCAGCAGTTTAAACGGGCCCGGCCGTAATTCACCCCTCCACTTT. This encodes CASSLNGPGRNSPLHF.

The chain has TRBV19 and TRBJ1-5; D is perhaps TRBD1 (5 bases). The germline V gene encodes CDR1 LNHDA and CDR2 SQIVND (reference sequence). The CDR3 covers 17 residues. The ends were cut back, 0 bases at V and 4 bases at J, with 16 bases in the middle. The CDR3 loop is CASSIDSPGSLNQPQHF. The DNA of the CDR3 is TGTGCCAGTAGTATAGATTCTCCAGGGTCCCTTAATCAGCCCCAGCATTTT. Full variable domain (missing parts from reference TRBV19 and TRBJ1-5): DGGITQSPKYLFRKEGQNVTLSCEQNLNHDAMYWYRQDPGQGLRLIYYSQIVNDFQKGDIAEGYSVSREKKESFPLTVTSAQKNPTAFYLCASSIDSPGSLNQPQHFGDGTRLSIL.

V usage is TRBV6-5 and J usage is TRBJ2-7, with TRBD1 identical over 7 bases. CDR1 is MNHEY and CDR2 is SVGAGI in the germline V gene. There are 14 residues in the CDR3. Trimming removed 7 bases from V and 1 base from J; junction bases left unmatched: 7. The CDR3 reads CASKGRTGSYEQYF. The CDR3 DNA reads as TGTGCCAGCAAGGGCAGGACAGGTTCCTACGAGCAGTACTTC.

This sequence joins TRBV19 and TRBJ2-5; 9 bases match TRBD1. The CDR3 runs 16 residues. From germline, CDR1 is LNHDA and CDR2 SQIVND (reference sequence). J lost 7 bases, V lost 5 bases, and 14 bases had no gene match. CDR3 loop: CASSPSGTGLAGTQYF. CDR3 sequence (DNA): TGTGCCAGTAGTCCCTCCGGGACAGGGCTTGCTGGGACCCAGTACTTC.

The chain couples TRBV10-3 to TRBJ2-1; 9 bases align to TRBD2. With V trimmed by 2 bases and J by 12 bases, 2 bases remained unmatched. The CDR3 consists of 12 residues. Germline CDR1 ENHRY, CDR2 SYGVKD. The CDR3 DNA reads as TGTGCCATCAGTGAGCGGCGGGAGGGGCAGTTCTTC. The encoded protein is CAISERREGQFF.

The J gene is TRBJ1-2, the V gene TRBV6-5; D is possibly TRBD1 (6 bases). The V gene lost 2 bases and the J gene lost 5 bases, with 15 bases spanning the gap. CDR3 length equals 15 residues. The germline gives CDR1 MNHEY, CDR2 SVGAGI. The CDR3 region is CASSYRGAGRYGYTF. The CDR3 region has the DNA TGTGCCAGCAGTTACCGGGGGGCAGGGAGGTATGGCTACACCTTC.

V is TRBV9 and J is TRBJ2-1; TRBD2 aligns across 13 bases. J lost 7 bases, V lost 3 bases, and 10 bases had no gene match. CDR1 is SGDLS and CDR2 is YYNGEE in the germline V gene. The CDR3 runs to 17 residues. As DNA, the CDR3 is TGTGCCAGCAGCGCGCCGACTGGGACTAGCGGGGATAATGAGCAGTTCTTC. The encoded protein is CASSAPTGTSGDNEQFF.

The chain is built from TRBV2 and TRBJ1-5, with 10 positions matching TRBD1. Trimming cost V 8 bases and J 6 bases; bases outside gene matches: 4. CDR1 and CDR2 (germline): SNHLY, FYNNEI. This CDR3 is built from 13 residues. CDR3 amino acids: CASSGTGAQPQHF. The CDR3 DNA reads TGTGCCAGCTCCGGGACAGGGGCTCAGCCCCAGCATTTT.

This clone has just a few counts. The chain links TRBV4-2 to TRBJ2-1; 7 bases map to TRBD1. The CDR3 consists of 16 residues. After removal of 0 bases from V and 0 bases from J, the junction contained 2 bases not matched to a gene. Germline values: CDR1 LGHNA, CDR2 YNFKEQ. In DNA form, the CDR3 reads TGTGCCAGCAGCCAAGAAGGGGGCCACTCCTACAATGAGCAGTTCTTC. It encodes CASSQEGGHSYNEQFF.

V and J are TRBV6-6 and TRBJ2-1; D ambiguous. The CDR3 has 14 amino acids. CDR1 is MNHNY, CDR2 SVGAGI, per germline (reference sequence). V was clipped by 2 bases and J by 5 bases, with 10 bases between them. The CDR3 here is CASSYEELHNEQFF. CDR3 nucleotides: TGTGCCAGCAGTTACGAAGAGCTCCACAATGAGCAGTTCTTC.

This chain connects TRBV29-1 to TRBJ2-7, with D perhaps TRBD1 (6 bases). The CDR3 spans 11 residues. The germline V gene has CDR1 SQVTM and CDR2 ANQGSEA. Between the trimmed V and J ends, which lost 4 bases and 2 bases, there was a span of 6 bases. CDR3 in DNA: TGCAGCGTTGGGACAGCCTACGAGCAGTACTTC. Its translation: CSVGTAYEQYF.

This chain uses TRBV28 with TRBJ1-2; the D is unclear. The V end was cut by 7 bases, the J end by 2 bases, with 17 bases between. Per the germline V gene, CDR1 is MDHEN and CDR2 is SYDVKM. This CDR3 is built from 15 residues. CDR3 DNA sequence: TGTGCCAGCACTCCAACTCGAGACCTCAACTATGGCTACACCTTC. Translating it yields CASTPTRDLNYGYTF.

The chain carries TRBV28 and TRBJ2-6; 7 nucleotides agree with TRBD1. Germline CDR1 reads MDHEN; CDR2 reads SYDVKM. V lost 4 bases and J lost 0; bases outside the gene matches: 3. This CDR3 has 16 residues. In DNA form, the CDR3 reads TGTGCCAGCAGTTACCCAGGGGGCTCTGGGGCCAACGTCCTGACTTTC. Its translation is CASSYPGGSGANVLTF.

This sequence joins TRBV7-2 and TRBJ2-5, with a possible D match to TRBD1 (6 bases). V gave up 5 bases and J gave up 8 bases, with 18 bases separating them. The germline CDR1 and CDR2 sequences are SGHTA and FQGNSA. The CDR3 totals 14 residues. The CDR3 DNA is TGTGCCAGCAGCCCGGAGGCAGGGGTGGTAACCCAGTACTTC. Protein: CASSPEAGVVTQYF.

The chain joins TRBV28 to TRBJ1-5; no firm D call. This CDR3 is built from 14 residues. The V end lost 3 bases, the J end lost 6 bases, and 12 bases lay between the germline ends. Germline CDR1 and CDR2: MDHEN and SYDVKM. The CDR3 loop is CASSLRRLAQPQHF. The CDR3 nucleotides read TGTGCCAGCAGTTTGCGACGGTTGGCTCAGCCCCAGCATTTT.

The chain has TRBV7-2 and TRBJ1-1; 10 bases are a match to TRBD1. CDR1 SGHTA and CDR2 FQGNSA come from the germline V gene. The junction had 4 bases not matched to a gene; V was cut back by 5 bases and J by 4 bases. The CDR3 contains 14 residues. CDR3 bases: TGTGCCAGCAGCCATGGACAGGGGGTCACTGAAGCTTTCTTT. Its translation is CASSHGQGVTEAFF.

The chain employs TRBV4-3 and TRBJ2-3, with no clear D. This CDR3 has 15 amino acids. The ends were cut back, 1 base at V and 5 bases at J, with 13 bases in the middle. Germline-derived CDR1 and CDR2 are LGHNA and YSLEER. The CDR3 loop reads CASSQGGFILDTQYF. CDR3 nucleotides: TGCGCCAGCAGCCAAGGGGGTTTTATATTAGATACGCAGTATTTT.

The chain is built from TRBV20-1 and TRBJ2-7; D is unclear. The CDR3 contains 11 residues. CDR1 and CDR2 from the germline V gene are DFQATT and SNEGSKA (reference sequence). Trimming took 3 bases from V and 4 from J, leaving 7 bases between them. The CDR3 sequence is CSASLGYEQYV. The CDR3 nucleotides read TGCAGTGCTAGCCTAGGGTACGAGCAGTACGTC.

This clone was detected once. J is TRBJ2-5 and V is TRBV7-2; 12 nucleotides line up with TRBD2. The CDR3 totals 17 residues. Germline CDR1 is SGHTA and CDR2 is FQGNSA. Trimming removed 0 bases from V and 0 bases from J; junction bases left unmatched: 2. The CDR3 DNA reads TGTGCCAGCAGCTTAGCCCCTAGCGGGGGGGACCAAGAGACCCAGTACTTC. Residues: CASSLAPSGGDQETQYF.

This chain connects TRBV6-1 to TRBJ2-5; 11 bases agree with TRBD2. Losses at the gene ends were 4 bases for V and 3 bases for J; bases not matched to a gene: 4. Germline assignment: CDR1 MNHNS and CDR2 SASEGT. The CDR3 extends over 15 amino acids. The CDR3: CASSVTSGGKETQYF. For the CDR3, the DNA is TGTGCCAGCAGTGTAACTAGCGGGGGCAAAGAGACCCAGTACTTC.

CDR3 amino acids: CATSRVPSPRETQYF. The CDR3 bases are TGTGCCACCAGCAGAGTCCCTAGCCCCAGGGAGACCCAGTACTTC. The rearrangement links TRBV15 to TRBJ2-5, with D possibly TRBD2 on 5 matching bases. The CDR3 runs to 15 residues. Germline CDR1 is LNHNV and CDR2 is YYDKDF (reference sequence). Trimming took off 1 base at V and 5 bases at J, with 14 bases between the two ends.

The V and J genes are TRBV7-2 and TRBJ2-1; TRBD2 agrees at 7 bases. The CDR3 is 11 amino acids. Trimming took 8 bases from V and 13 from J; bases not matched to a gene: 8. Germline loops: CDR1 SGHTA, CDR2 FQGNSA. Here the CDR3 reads CASGRGSEQFF. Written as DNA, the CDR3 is TGTGCCAGCGGGCGGGGGTCAGAACAGTTCTTC.